Listed below are T cell receptor beta chains from one sample, sequenced in a study of T cells in localized non-small cell lung cancer. Only in-frame clones appear in the TCRdb table, and some are missing; sequencing was by immunoSEQ multiplex PCR. The sample lists fewer than 30,000 clones, roughly nine tenths occurring once. The sample in question was peripheral blood, obtained before any cancer treatment. The receptor source for this set is an older female donor with stage II squamous cell lung carcinoma. Both conserved end residues are part of each CDR3. A D gene is named only where the DNA matches it firmly. For some rows the clone size is stated as once, few or many, or as a class when expanded; others skip it.

J gene	clone size	V gene	CDR3 length	D gene	CDR3 DNA	CDR3 protein
TRBJ2-3	once	TRBV28	15	NA	TGTGCCAGCAGTTTTTTAGGGGGGGATGGGAATACGCAGTATTTT	CASSFLGGDGNTQYF
TRBJ1-1	NA	TRBV11-2	16	TRBD1	TGTGCCAGCAGCCTGGAACCGGGACAGGGAGTCCCTGAAGCTTTCTTT	CASSLEPGQGVPEAFF
TRBJ2-6	NA	TRBV28	15	NA	TGTGCCAGCAGTTTAAGGGGGTTAGGGGCCAACGTCCTGACTTTC	CASSLRGLGANVLTF
TRBJ2-1	NA	TRBV19	16	TRBD2	TGTGCCAGTAGTTTTCTAGCGGGAGGAGGGCTTGATGAGCAGTTCTTC	CASSFLAGGGLDEQFF
TRBJ1-6	NA	TRBV27	14	NA	TGTGCCAGCAGTTTCGGGGGGGATAATTCACCCCTCCACTTT	CASSFGGDNSPLHF
TRBJ2-2	NA	TRBV30	15	NA	TGTGCCTGGAGTGTAGCCTCACTGAACACCGGGGAGCTGTTTTTT	CAWSVASLNTGELFF
TRBJ2-3	NA	TRBV19	14	TRBD1	TGTGCCAGTAGTGCCGGGACAGGGACAGATACGCAGTATTTT	CASSAGTGTDTQYF
TRBJ2-2	NA	TRBV19	13	NA	TGTGCCAGTAGTGCCCACTTGACCGGGGAGCTGTTTTTT	CASSAHLTGELFF
TRBJ1-2	once	TRBV25-1	13	NA	TGTGCCAGCAGTTCAACCGGGAACACTGGCTACACCTTC	CASSSTGNTGYTF
TRBJ2-3	NA	TRBV7-6	13	TRBD1	TGTGCCAGCAGCTCTCAGGGGGCAGATACGCAGTATTTT	CASSSQGADTQYF
TRBJ1-5	NA	TRBV19	13	NA	TGTGCCAGTAGCCCGACAGATAGCCAGCCCCAGCATTTT	CASSPTDSQPQHF
TRBJ1-2	NA	TRBV19	15	TRBD1	TGTGCCAGTATTCACCCGGGACAGGATTTCTATGGCTACACCTTC	CASIHPGQDFYGYTF
TRBJ1-1	NA	TRBV6-5	13	NA	TGTGCCAGCAGTTACTCGGACAGACTTGAAGCTTTCTTT	CASSYSDRLEAFF
TRBJ2-5	NA	TRBV11-2	14	NA	TGTGCCAGCAGCTCTCCGCTAGCGCACGAGACCCAGTACTTC	CASSSPLAHETQYF
TRBJ2-7	NA	TRBV28	12	NA	TGTGCCAGCAGGGGGTTTTCCTACGAGCAGTACTTC	CASRGFSYEQYF
TRBJ1-1	few	TRBV18	14	NA	TGTGCCAGCTCACCGGAGACAGCTAACACTGAAGCTTTCTTT	CASSPETANTEAFF
TRBJ2-5	NA	TRBV7-2	17	TRBD2	TGTGCCAGCAGTTTGGGAGAAACTAGCGGGAGGAGAGAGACCCAGTACTTC	CASSLGETSGRRETQYF
TRBJ2-7	NA	TRBV7-3	14	TRBD2	TGTGCCAGCAGCCTAGCGGGGGGGCGCTACGAGCAGTACTTC	CASSLAGGRYEQYF
TRBJ2-5	NA	TRBV2	17	TRBD2	TGTGCCAGCAGTGAAGGGCGGGAGGCTTTATCTGGAGAGACCCAGTACTTC	CASSEGREALSGETQYF
TRBJ1-2	NA	TRBV6-5	13	TRBD1	TGTGCCAGCAGAGGGACAGGCCAGTATGGCTACACCTTC	CASRGTGQYGYTF
TRBJ1-1	NA	TRBV4-1	18	TRBD1	TGCGCCAGCAGCCAAGATGAGGGGGCGTCAAGCATGAACACTGAAGCTTTCTTT	CASSQDEGASSMNTEAFF
TRBJ1-3	NA	TRBV28	16	NA	TGTGCCAGCAGTTCCCCCATTTACGGCTCTGGAAACACCATATATTTT	CASSSPIYGSGNTIYF
TRBJ1-1	large	TRBV25-1	14	NA	TGTGCCAGCAGTGATGGGGGCGTGGACACTGAAGCTTTCTTT	CASSDGGVDTEAFF
TRBJ1-2	NA	TRBV5-1	16	NA	TGCGCCAGCAGCCCGACCTCTGCCAGGGGAAACTATGGCTACACCTTC	CASSPTSARGNYGYTF
TRBJ1-2	NA	TRBV2	12	NA	TGTGCCAGCACAGGGATTAACTATGGCTACACCTTC	CASTGINYGYTF
TRBJ1-2	NA	TRBV18	15	NA	TGTGCCAGCTCACCAGCAATACAGGGACTCTATGGCTACACCTTC	CASSPAIQGLYGYTF
TRBJ2-3	once	TRBV6-6	12	NA	TGTGCCATCCGAGGGGGCACAGATACGCAGTATTTT	CAIRGGTDTQYF
TRBJ2-7	NA	TRBV28	15	TRBD1	TGTGCCAGCCTACCCTTAAGCGGGACAGGGGACGAGCAGTACTTC	CASLPLSGTGDEQYF
TRBJ2-7	NA	TRBV7-2	15	NA	TGTGCCAGCAGCTCCCAGTCTGACAGTGCCTACGAGCAGTACTTC	CASSSQSDSAYEQYF
TRBJ2-5	NA	TRBV7-8	15	TRBD1	TGTGCCAGCAGCCGTGCCGGGACAGGGCAAGAGACCCAGTACTTC	CASSRAGTGQETQYF
TRBJ2-7	NA	TRBV15	15	NA	TGTGCCACCAGCAGAGAAACGAGCAGCACCTACGAGCAGTACTTC	CATSRETSSTYEQYF
TRBJ1-2	NA	TRBV25-1	14	NA	TGTGCCAGCAGCCCTAACGGGGGGGCGCGAGGCTACACCTTC	CASSPNGGARGYTF
TRBJ1-2	NA	TRBV4-3	14	TRBD1	TGCGCCAGCAGCCAGGCCACAGGGGTAGATGGCTACACCTTC	CASSQATGVDGYTF
TRBJ1-1	NA	TRBV27	14	TRBD1	TGTGCCAGCAGACCGGACAGGAAGAACACTGAAGCTTTCTTT	CASRPDRKNTEAFF
TRBJ1-1	NA	TRBV19	13	NA	TGTGCCACGGGGGAGGGACCGAACACTGAAGCTTTCTTT	CATGEGPNTEAFF
TRBJ2-2	NA	TRBV7-2	12	NA	TGTGCCAGCAGCATCAACACCGGGGAGCTGTTTTTT	CASSINTGELFF
TRBJ2-6	NA	TRBV5-8	15	NA	TGTGCCAGCAGCCCGGCACTGAGAGGGGCCAACGTCCTGACTTTC	CASSPALRGANVLTF
TRBJ2-5	NA	TRBV4-3	17	NA	TGCGCCAGCAGCGTAGATAGGGGGGGCGTCCCCCAAGAGACCCAGTACTTC	CASSVDRGGVPQETQYF
TRBJ1-1	NA	TRBV30	12	NA	TGTGCCTGGAGTGTCGGGGAAGGGAGAGCTTTCTTT	CAWSVGEGRAFF
TRBJ2-1	NA	TRBV7-2	14	TRBD2	TGTGCCAGCAGCTTAGTGGCGGGAGAAGGGGAGCAGTTCTTC	CASSLVAGEGEQFF
TRBJ2-3	NA	TRBV30	14	NA	TGTGCCTGGAACCCCGGAACCCGATTAGATACGCAGTATTTT	CAWNPGTRLDTQYF